Sequencing of this TCR beta chain was carried out in a study of human T cells and chemical hapten exposure. Ten or more counts support this clonotype. TCRdb reprocessed the RACE reads via MiXCR and lists one record per CDR3 protein. The repertoire includes 65,000 to 90,000 distinct CDR3 sequences, around 15% of them detected once, and 3.5% to 6% sits in the top ten. Described time point: pre-sensitization, week 0. Specified treatment: therapeutic diphenylcyclopropenone sensitization with weekly scalp DPC. Alopecia patients between 18 and 70 years old and suitable for DPC were used as donors. The CDR3 spans 13 residues. Germline V gene data show CDR1 as DFQATT and CDR2 as SNEGSKA (reference sequence). Trimming took 6 bases from V and 0 from J, leaving 12 bases between them.

The gene calls are TRBV20-1 and TRBJ2-7; maybe TRBD2 (6 bases). The receptor comes from a woman aged 45-65 years with alopecia areata. Some clones in this sample may be carry-over from other donors' samples. This specimen was whole blood, taken in connection with sensitization to the hapten diphenylcyclopropenone (DPC). CDR3 residues: CSAELANSYEQYF. DNA for the CDR3: TGCAGTGCCGAGCTAGCGAACTCCTACGAGCAGTACTTC.